This is a list of T cell receptor beta chains from one sample in a study of spatial heterogeneity in lung cancer. Each CDR3 protein is one row after TCRdb ran MiXCR on the 5' RACE reads. The sample has tens of thousands of distinct CDR3 sequences, around 21% seen once. This specimen consisted of PBMCs, obtained at surgery. The source of these receptors is a male donor with early-stage non-small cell lung cancer. CDR3s include the opening cysteine and the closing phenylalanine or tryptophan. D genes are given only for firm matches. Clone size is given for some rows only: seen once, a few or many times, or a class if the clone is expanded.

length,size,J,V,D,DNA,CDR3
16,many,TRBJ2-3,TRBV9,NA,TGTGCCAGCAGTAGGAGGGCGGCTACTAGCACAGATACGCAGTATTTT,CASSRRAATSTDTQYF
14,few,TRBJ2-3,TRBV10-2,TRBD2,TGCGCCAGCACGGCCTCCCCCAACGCGGGGGTGGAGTATTTT,CASTASPNAGVEYF
14,NA,TRBJ2-7,TRBV7-9,NA,TGTGCCAGCAGCTTATCCCTTTCTGCAGGCGAGCAGTACTTC,CASSLSLSAGEQYF
15,few,TRBJ2-5,TRBV7-8,TRBD2,TGTGCCAGCAGTCCCCACCCGGGAGGAGGAGAGACCCAGTACTTC,CASSPHPGGGETQYF
11,many,TRBJ1-2,TRBV7-7,NA,TGTGCTAGCAGCCCAGCTCGGGGCTACACCTTC,CASSPARGYTF
10,few,TRBJ1-5,TRBV28,NA,TGTGCCATCGGGGGTCAGCCCCAGCATTTT,CAIGGQPQHF
17,many,TRBJ1-5,TRBV6-1,NA,TGTGCCAGCAGTGAACAGGGTTGGGGAGATAGCAATCAGCCCCAGCATTTT,CASSEQGWGDSNQPQHF
14,many,TRBJ2-5,TRBV18,TRBD2,TGTGCCAGCTCACTAAGCGGGGAGTCAGAGACCCAGTACTTC,CASSLSGESETQYF
14,many,TRBJ2-3,TRBV12-3/TRBV12-4,NA,TGTGCCAGCAGTTTACAGGACCACACAGATACGCAGTATTTT,CASSLQDHTDTQYF
14,NA,TRBJ2-7,TRBV5-1,NA,TGCGCCAGCAGCCGGATACCAGGGACCTACGAGCAGTACTTC,CASSRIPGTYEQYF
16,few,TRBJ2-5,TRBV7-8,TRBD2,TGTGCCAGCAGCCCCCTGGGGCTAGCGGGGGGAGAGACCCAGTACTTC,CASSPLGLAGGETQYF
16,few,TRBJ1-2,TRBV7-9,NA,TGTGCCAGCAGCTTGAGGGGCGGCAGACAGTTCGATGGCTACACCTTC,CASSLRGGRQFDGYTF
15,few,TRBJ2-7,TRBV6-2/TRBV6-3,TRBD1,TGTGCCAGCAGTATCATTGGGACAGGACGGGACGAGCAGTACTTC,CASSIIGTGRDEQYF
15,few,TRBJ2-7,TRBV7-6,TRBD2,TGTGCCAGCAGCTTAGAGGGGACTAGCGGCTACGAGCAGTACTTC,CASSLEGTSGYEQYF
15,NA,TRBJ2-7,TRBV11-2,TRBD2,TGTGCCAGCACCTTAGGACTAGCGGGATCCTACGAGCAGTACTTC,CASTLGLAGSYEQYF
16,many,TRBJ1-1,TRBV7-8,NA,TGTGCCAGCAGCCCCCACTTCGGAGGACCGAACACTGAAGCTTTCTTT,CASSPHFGGPNTEAFF
15,many,TRBJ1-2,TRBV18,TRBD1,TGTGCCAGCTCACCCAATGCCGGGACAGACTATGGCTACACCTTC,CASSPNAGTDYGYTF
16,NA,TRBJ2-1,TRBV3-1,TRBD2,TGTGCCAGCAGCCAAGATCTTAGCGGGGGTAACAATGAGCAGTTCTTC,CASSQDLSGGNNEQFF
17,few,TRBJ2-1,TRBV7-7,TRBD2,TGTGCTAGCAGCGTAGGGACTAGCGGGAGCTCCTACAATGAGCAGTTCTTC,CASSVGTSGSSYNEQFF
16,few,TRBJ2-2,TRBV7-2,NA,TGTGCCAGCAGCCCATGGACCGCAGGTGGCACCGGGGAGCTGTTTTTT,CASSPWTAGGTGELFF
15,many,TRBJ2-3,TRBV3-1,NA,TGTGCCAGCAGCCAAGAGAACGGGAGAGCAGATACGCAGTATTTT,CASSQENGRADTQYF
15,NA,TRBJ2-1,TRBV4-3,NA,TGCGCCAGCAGCCAAGATCATCGCTACGACAATGAGCAGTTCTTC,CASSQDHRYDNEQFF
14,many,TRBJ1-4,TRBV25-1,NA,TGTGCCAGCAGCCGTCAGTCAACTAATGAAAAACTGTTTTTT,CASSRQSTNEKLFF
10,NA,TRBJ1-2,TRBV19,NA,TGTGCCAGTAGTATGGATGGCTACACCTTC,CASSMDGYTF
13,few,TRBJ2-1,TRBV2,TRBD1,TGTGCCAGCAGGGTGGACAGGGGTAATGAGCAGTTCTTC,CASRVDRGNEQFF